These 25 T cell receptor beta chains were all obtained from the same sample, sequenced in a study of T cells in Graves' hyperthyroidism and ophthalmopathy. TCR beta CDR3 regions were amplified from RNA. The study used the HTBI primer set for a first-round RT-PCR of the TCR CDR3. TCRdb used MiXCR to reprocess the multiplex PCR reads, holding one entry per CDR3 protein. The sample lists under 200,000 distinct CDR3 sequences, roughly 10% occurring once. The sequencing input was blood. These receptors came from a woman aged 18-35 years with Graves' hyperthyroidism that later progressed to Graves' ophthalmopathy.

The sample holds many counts of this clonotype. The CDR3 coding sequence is TGTGCCACCAGCAGAGATTGGGAGGGGCCCGGGTCCGGGGACGGCTACACCTTC. Residues: CATSRDWEGPGSGDGYTF. The chain uses TRBV15 and TRBJ1-2; maybe TRBD1 (5 bases). Trimming shortened V by 0 bases and J by 8 bases, and 25 bases separated the two germline ends. CDR3 length: 18 residues. Germline assignment: CDR1 LNHNV and CDR2 YYDKDF (reference sequence).

Many counts were recorded for this clonotype. This chain connects TRBV5-8 to TRBJ1-2; D is unclear. Between the trimmed V and J ends, which lost 1 base and 3 bases, there was a span of 7 bases. The CDR3 runs to 13 residues. The V gene's germline CDR1 is SGHTS and CDR2 YDEGEE. The CDR3: CASSLRTYYGYTF. CDR3 coding DNA: TGTGCCAGCAGCTTGAGGACTTACTATGGCTACACCTTC.

The sample holds many counts of this clonotype. The rearrangement links TRBV11-2 to TRBJ2-6; perhaps TRBD2 as D (5 bases). This CDR3 spans 16 amino acids. V lost 4 bases to trimming and J lost 4 bases, with 14 bases between them. Germline V CDR1 and CDR2: SGHAT, FQNNGV. In DNA form, the CDR3 reads TGTGCCAGCAGCTCACCGTGGGGAGTGGGGGCCAACGTCCTGACTTTC. The encoded protein is CASSSPWGVGANVLTF.

This clonotype was counted ten times or more. This chain joins TRBV12-3 or TRBV12-4 and TRBJ2-7; 11 positions match TRBD2. The CDR3 length is 15 residues. V was pared by 3 bases and J by 2 bases, with 3 bases of the junction left unmatched. As DNA, the CDR3 is TGTGCCAGCAGTTTTGGGACTAGCGGTACCTACGAGCAGTACTTC. Protein sequence: CASSFGTSGTYEQYF.

As to this clonotype: A much more abundant neighbour one base away suggests this may be a read error. This chain joins TRBV29-1 and TRBJ1-1; D not certain. The germline V and J ends were trimmed by 3 bases and 5 bases, with 13 bases remaining between them. CDR1 and CDR2 (germline): SQVTM, ANQGSEA. The CDR3 is 13 residues long. This chain's CDR3 is CSVDNMRRTEAFF. In DNA form, the CDR3 reads TGCAGCGTTGATAACATGAGGAGGACTGAAGCTTTCTTT.

This clonotype was recorded at least ten times. V usage is TRBV20-1 and J usage is TRBJ1-2, with D unresolved. CDR3 size: 16 residues. Deletions cut 0 bases from V and 1 base from J, with 15 bases between. Germline CDR1 reads DFQATT; CDR2 reads SNEGSKA (reference sequence). CDR3 region: CSARDIRGSDNYGYTF. In DNA, the CDR3 is TGCAGTGCTAGAGATATACGAGGGTCAGATAACTATGGCTACACCTTC.

This clonotype was counted ten times or more. The V call is TRBV11-3, the J call TRBJ1-1; the match to TRBD1 covers 8 bases. Germline V lookup: CDR1 SGHNT, CDR2 YENEEA. This CDR3 is built from 15 residues. J was trimmed by 5 bases and V by 0 bases; bases with no gene match: 5. CDR3 amino acids: CASSLEGTGETEAFF. The CDR3 DNA sequence: TGTGCCAGCAGCTTAGAAGGGACAGGTGAAACTGAAGCTTTCTTT. The full variable domain, with the rest looked up from reference TRBV11-3 and TRBJ1-1, is EAGVVQSPRYKIIEKKQPVAFWCNPISGHNTLYWYLQNLGQGPELLIRYENEEAVDDSQLPKDRFSAERLKGVDSTLKIQPAELGDSAVYLCASSLEGTGETEAFFGQGTRLTVV.

CDR3 in amino acids: CASSVNQDPKGETQYF. The DNA of the CDR3 is TGTGCCAGCAGCGTAAATCAAGACCCCAAAGGAGAGACCCAGTACTTC. The chain carries TRBV9 and TRBJ2-5; D gene ambiguous. V dropped 1 base and J dropped 4 bases, with 17 bases sitting between them. Germline assignment: CDR1 SGDLS and CDR2 YYNGEE. The CDR3 runs to 16 residues.

This clonotype has only a few counts. The CDR3 end shows no conserved phenylalanine or tryptophan, and so a read error is likely. J is TRBJ1-2 and V is TRBV19; 7 positions match TRBD1. The CDR3 is 15 residues long. After removal of 7 bases from V and 2 bases from J, the junction contained 10 bases not matched to a gene. Germline V lookup: CDR1 LNHDA, CDR2 SQIVND (reference sequence). The CDR3 DNA follows: TGTGCCAGTAACACACGGACAGGCCTCAACTATGGCTACACCCTC. Translation gives CASNTRTGLNYGYTL.

The sample holds many counts of this clonotype. The chain has TRBV28 and TRBJ1-5; TRBD1 is a possible D gene (5 bases). V lost 6 bases to trimming and J lost 1 base, with 16 bases between them. The length of the CDR3 is 16 residues. CDR1 and CDR2 (germline): MDHEN, SYDVKM. The CDR3 reads CASRGRPGGSNQPQHF. For the CDR3, the DNA is TGTGCCAGCAGGGGACGACCTGGGGGAAGCAATCAGCCCCAGCATTTT.

This clonotype was seen at least ten times. The genes are TRBV6-5 and TRBJ2-2, with D possibly matching TRBD2 (7 bases). Trimming pared 2 bases from V and 5 bases from J, leaving 9 bases between. The CDR3 covers 14 residues. Germline CDR1 and CDR2: MNHEY and SVGAGI. In DNA form, the CDR3 reads TGTGCCAGCAGTTACGGGGGGGCAACCGGGGAGCTGTTTTTT. Residues: CASSYGGATGELFF.

This clonotype was seen at least ten times. J is TRBJ1-2 and V is TRBV7-9, with TRBD1 as a possible D gene (6 bases). V was shortened by 1 base and J by 7 bases, with 13 bases between the two germline ends. Germline V lookup: CDR1 SEHNR, CDR2 FQNEAQ (reference sequence). This CDR3 has 14 residues. The DNA of the CDR3 is TGTGCCAGCAGCTTAGTAGCAGGGGCGACTGGCTACACCTTC. Amino acids: CASSLVAGATGYTF.

This clonotype was detected ten times or more. J is TRBJ1-6 and V is TRBV2; D is unclear. The CDR3 is 13 residues long. V lost 3 bases and J lost 12, with 12 bases in between. CDR1 and CDR2 (germline): SNHLY, FYNNEI. CDR3 protein: CASSESLSLPLHF. In nucleotides, the CDR3 is TGTGCCAGCAGTGAGTCCCTCTCTCTACCCCTCCACTTT.

The sample holds a few counts of this clonotype. This chain joins TRBV4-1 and TRBJ1-2; the D gene is possibly TRBD1 (6 bases). The length of the CDR3 is 16 residues. Germline CDR1 reads MGHRA; CDR2 reads YSYEKL. Trimming removed 3 bases from V and 0 bases from J, with 14 bases in between. The CDR3 DNA sequence: TGCGCCAGCAGCCACTGGACAGACCTAGCTAACTATGGCTACACCTTC. Translating gives CASSHWTDLANYGYTF.

This clonotype was observed many times. The rearrangement uses TRBV7-8 and TRBJ2-7; 10 bases align to TRBD2. The CDR3 covers 15 residues. Germline V gives CDR1 SGHVS, CDR2 FQNEAQ. Unmatched junction bases numbered 4, after V lost 3 bases and J lost 2 bases. Here the CDR3 reads CASSFTSGETYEQYF. The CDR3 DNA follows: TGTGCCAGCAGCTTTACTAGCGGGGAAACCTACGAGCAGTACTTC.

Many counts were recorded for this clonotype. The rearrangement uses TRBV7-7 and TRBJ2-5; weak D call: TRBD2 (6 bases). The V gene lost 6 bases and the J gene lost 4 bases, with 15 bases spanning the gap. This CDR3 region has 14 residues. The germline gives CDR1 SSHAT, CDR2 FNYEAQ (reference sequence). CDR3 amino acids: CASSSSGWGETQYF. CDR3 DNA sequence: TGTGCCAGCAGTTCCAGCGGGTGGGGAGAGACCCAGTACTTC.

This clonotype was seen a few times. The V gene is TRBV5-6, the J gene TRBJ2-6; D is unclear. The germline gives CDR1 SGHDT, CDR2 YYEEEE. The CDR3 covers 17 residues. V lost 1 base and J 4 bases, leaving 15 bases between the germline ends. DNA of the CDR3: TGTGCCAGCAGCTTGCGGGCAGGAGCTCCGGGGGCCAACGTCCTGACTTTC. Protein product: CASSLRAGAPGANVLTF. The variable domain in full, completed from reference TRBV5-6 and TRBJ2-6, reads DAGVTQSPTHLIKTRGQQVTLRCSPKSGHDTVSWYQQALGQGPQFIFQYYEEEERQRGNFPDRFSGHQFPNYSSELNVNALLLGDSALYLCASSLRAGAPGANVLTFGAGSRLTVL.

This clonotype was observed many times. The rearrangement uses TRBV20-1 and TRBJ1-5; D call uncertain. Germline CDR1 is DFQATT and CDR2 is SNEGSKA (reference sequence). The CDR3 consists of 14 residues. V dropped 5 bases and J dropped 4 bases, with 15 bases sitting between them. The CDR3 is CSAPGEGYNQPQHF. The CDR3, as DNA: TGCAGTGCTCCCGGGGAAGGGTATAATCAGCCCCAGCATTTT.

This clonotype was seen only a few times. The chain has TRBV18 and TRBJ1-5; D gene unclear. Trimming cost V 2 bases and J 9 bases, with 8 bases left between them. The CDR3 has 12 residues. Germline V gives CDR1 KGHSH, CDR2 LQKENI. The CDR3 reads CASSPGGRPQHF. For the CDR3, the DNA is TGTGCCAGCTCACCAGGAGGAAGGCCCCAGCATTTT.

This clonotype was seen only a few times. This may stem from a read error, because a much larger clone lies one nucleotide away. This chain links TRBV12-3 or TRBV12-4 with TRBJ2-7, with D uncertain. The CDR3 has 13 amino acids. CDR3 loop: CASSLQVSHEQYF. Here the CDR3 DNA reads TGTGCCAGCAGTTTGCAGGTCTCCCACGAGCAGTACTTC.

This clonotype has at least ten counts. This sequence joins TRBV12-3 or TRBV12-4 and TRBJ1-5, with D tentatively TRBD1 (6 bases). V lost 5 bases and J 10 bases, leaving 24 bases between the germline ends. This CDR3 region has 16 residues. For the CDR3, the DNA is TGTGCCAGCAGTGACTTTGGAAGGGGGACGATTAGCCCCCAGCATTTT. This gives the protein CASSDFGRGTISPQHF.

This clonotype was detected ten times or more. The V call is TRBV27, the J call TRBJ1-1, with D possibly TRBD1 on 5 matching bases. Germline V gives CDR1 MNHEY, CDR2 SMNVEV (reference sequence). V dropped 5 bases and J dropped 0 bases, with 7 bases sitting between them. The CDR3 has 13 amino acids. The CDR3 spells CASSATVNTEAFF. CDR3 in DNA: TGTGCCAGCAGTGCGACAGTGAACACTGAAGCTTTCTTT.

Many counts were recorded for this clonotype. This chain links TRBV2 with TRBJ2-1, with 8 bases that match TRBD2. Germline values: CDR1 SNHLY, CDR2 FYNNEI. Trimming removed 6 bases from V and 9 bases from J; junction bases left unmatched: 13. The CDR3 has 15 amino acids. This chain's CDR3 is CASRRGLVGPTEQFF. CDR3 in DNA: TGTGCCAGCAGGAGGGGACTAGTTGGCCCTACTGAGCAGTTCTTC.

This clonotype has a count of ten or more. J is TRBJ1-1 and V is TRBV10-2; no firm D call. This CDR3 is built from 13 residues. CDR1 WSHSY and CDR2 SAAADI come from the germline V gene. Trimming took 4 bases from V and 0 from J, leaving 6 bases between them. In nucleotides, the CDR3 is TGCGCCAGCAGTGTTCGGGTGAACACTGAAGCTTTCTTT. It codes for CASSVRVNTEAFF.

The rearrangement uses TRBV19 and TRBJ2-5, with D possibly matching TRBD1 (6 bases). Germline V gene lookup returns CDR1 LNHDA and CDR2 SQIVND (reference sequence). Trimming pared 5 bases from V and 7 bases from J, leaving 14 bases between. This CDR3 is built from 13 residues. Written as DNA, the CDR3 is TGTGCCAGTAGTCGCTCAGGGGACGGGACCCAGTACTTC. Its protein is CASSRSGDGTQYF. Drawing the rest from reference TRBV19 and TRBJ2-5, the complete variable domain is DGGITQSPKYLFRKEGQNVTLSCEQNLNHDAMYWYRQDPGQGLRLIYYSQIVNDFQKGDIAEGYSVSREKKESFPLTVTSAQKNPTAFYLCASSRSGDGTQYFGPGTRLLVL.